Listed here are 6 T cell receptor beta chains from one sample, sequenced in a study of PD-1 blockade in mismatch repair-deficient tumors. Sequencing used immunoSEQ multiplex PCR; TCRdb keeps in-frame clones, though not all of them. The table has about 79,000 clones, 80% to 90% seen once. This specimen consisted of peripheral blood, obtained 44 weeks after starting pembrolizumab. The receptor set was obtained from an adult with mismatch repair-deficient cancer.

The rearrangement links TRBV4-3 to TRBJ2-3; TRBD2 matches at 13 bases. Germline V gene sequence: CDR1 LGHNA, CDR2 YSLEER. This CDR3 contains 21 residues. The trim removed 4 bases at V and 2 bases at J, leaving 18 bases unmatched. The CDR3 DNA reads TGCGCCAGCAGCCGCCGGGGAAAGGAACTAGCGGGAGGGCCGAACACAGATACGCAGTATTTT. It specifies CASSRRGKELAGGPNTDTQYF.

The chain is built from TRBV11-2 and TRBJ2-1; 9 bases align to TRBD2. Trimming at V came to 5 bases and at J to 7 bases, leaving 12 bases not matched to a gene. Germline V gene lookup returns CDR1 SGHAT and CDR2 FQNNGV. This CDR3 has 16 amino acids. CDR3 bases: TGTGCCAGCAGCACCATTCTAGCGGGAAGTAGTAATGAGCAGTTCTTC. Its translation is CASSTILAGSSNEQFF.

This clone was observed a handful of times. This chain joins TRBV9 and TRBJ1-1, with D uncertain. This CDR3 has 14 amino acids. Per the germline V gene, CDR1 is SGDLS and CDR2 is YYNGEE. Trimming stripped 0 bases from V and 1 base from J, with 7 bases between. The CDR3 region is CASSVVEQNTEAFF. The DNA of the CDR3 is TGTGCCAGCAGCGTAGTAGAACAGAACACTGAAGCTTTCTTT.

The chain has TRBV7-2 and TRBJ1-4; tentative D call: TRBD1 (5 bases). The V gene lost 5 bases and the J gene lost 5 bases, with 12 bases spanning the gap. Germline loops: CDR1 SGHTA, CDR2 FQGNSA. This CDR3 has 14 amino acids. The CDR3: CASSRVRENEKLFF. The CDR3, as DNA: TGTGCCAGCAGCCGAGTCAGGGAAAATGAAAAACTGTTTTTT.

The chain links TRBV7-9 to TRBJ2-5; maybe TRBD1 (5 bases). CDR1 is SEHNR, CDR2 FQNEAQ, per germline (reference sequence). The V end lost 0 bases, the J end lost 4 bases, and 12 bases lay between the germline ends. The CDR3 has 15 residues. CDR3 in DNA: TGTGCCAGCAGCTTAGCAGTGCAGGGTGTAGAGACCCAGTACTTC. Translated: CASSLAVQGVETQYF.

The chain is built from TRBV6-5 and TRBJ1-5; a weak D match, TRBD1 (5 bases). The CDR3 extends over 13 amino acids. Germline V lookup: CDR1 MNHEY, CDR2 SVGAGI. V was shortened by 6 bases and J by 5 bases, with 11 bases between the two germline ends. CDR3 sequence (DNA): TGTGCCAGCAGAAGGACACCAGATCAGCCCCAGCATTTT. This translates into CASRRTPDQPQHF.